This T cell receptor (beta chain) was sequenced for a study of OX40 agonist ivuxolimab in advanced cancers. Overall study context: Every 2 weeks, patients received ivuxolimab intravenously, dosed at 0.01 to 10 mg/kg. Dose-escalation patients had hepatocellular carcinoma, melanoma, renal cell or head and neck cancer. Broader study findings: Clones of CD4+ and CD8+ blood T cells grew by week 6 at doses of 0.1 to 3.0 mg/kg.

The data were produced by immunoSEQ multiplex PCR, yet TCRdb's version contains in-frame clones alone and is incomplete. The sample includes about 110,000 clones, roughly 90% of them seen just once. Patients with autoimmune history or systemic immunosuppression were excluded. For this clone: Its antigen is currently unknown.

The sequenced sample was CD4+ or CD8+ T cells sorted from blood, obtained in a trial of the OX40 agonist ivuxolimab. The TCR originated in an adult with an advanced solid tumor such as melanoma, head and neck, liver or kidney cancer.

The CDR3 DNA reads as TGTGCCAGCAGCTTAGGAGGGGGATCACCCCTCCACTTT. It encodes CASSLGGGSPLHF. This chain connects TRBV11-2 to TRBJ1-6, with a tentative D call TRBD1 (6 bases). CDR1 and CDR2 from the germline V gene are SGHAT and FQNNGV. V lost 1 base and J 10 bases, leaving 8 bases between the germline ends. This CDR3 has 13 residues.